The 7 T cell receptor beta chains below come from one sample, sequenced in a study of T cell responses to AZD1222 COVID-19 vaccine. Clones were sequenced by immunoSEQ multiplex PCR, and TCRdb holds only the in-frame ones, with some missing. The table lists 150,000 or so clones, around 93% of them singletons. The sample consisted of peripheral blood, taken on day 0 of AZD1222 vaccination. The receptors come from an adult in good health.

Comment on this clone: Distinct nucleotide sequences in the sample also encode this CDR3. This chain connects TRBV5-1 to TRBJ1-2, with unresolved D. The CDR3 loop spans 13 amino acids. Germline V gene sequence: CDR1 SGHRS, CDR2 YFSETQ. Trimming removed 0 bases at V and 1 base at J, with 4 bases between. CDR3 region: CASSLVSNYGYTF. The CDR3 region has the DNA TGCGCCAGCAGCTTGGTTAGTAACTATGGCTACACCTTC.

The chain carries TRBV9 and TRBJ1-6, with D perhaps matching TRBD1 (6 bases). CDR1 and CDR2 (germline): SGDLS, YYNGEE. With 1 base removed from V and 8 bases from J, the gap between germline ends came to 7 bases. The CDR3 is 13 residues long. CDR3 in amino acids: CASSVRGDSPLHF. The CDR3, as DNA: TGTGCCAGCAGCGTAAGGGGGGATTCACCCCTCCACTTT.

The chain is built from TRBV28 and TRBJ1-6; no firm D call. Deletions cut 3 bases from V and 7 bases from J, with 7 bases between. CDR1 MDHEN and CDR2 SYDVKM come from the germline V gene. CDR3 size: 13 residues. CDR3 protein: CASSFLGNSPLHF. CDR3 DNA sequence: TGTGCCAGCAGTTTCTTGGGGAATTCACCCCTCCACTTT.

The chain has TRBV4-1 and TRBJ2-7; TRBD1 aligns across 9 bases. The germline CDR1 and CDR2 sequences are MGHRA and YSYEKL. This CDR3 has 13 amino acids. V lost 3 bases, J lost 7 bases, and 4 bases stayed unmatched. For the CDR3, the DNA is TGCGCCAGCAGCCAGACAGGGGGGAAGGAGCAGTACTTC. Translation: CASSQTGGKEQYF.

V and J are TRBV28 and TRBJ1-2; 9 bases line up with TRBD1. The CDR3 loop spans 16 amino acids. Germline V gives CDR1 MDHEN, CDR2 SYDVKM. Trimming removed 4 bases from V and 4 bases from J; junction bases left unmatched: 10. CDR3 sequence: CASSSPPDRGLYGYTF. CDR3 coding DNA: TGTGCCAGCAGTTCACCCCCGGACAGGGGTCTCTATGGCTACACCTTC.

The chain combines TRBV9 with TRBJ2-3; D gene uncertain. Germline CDR1 SGDLS, CDR2 YYNGEE. With 2 bases removed from V and 0 bases from J, the gap between germline ends came to 10 bases. CDR3 length: 15 amino acids. CDR3 in amino acids: CASSVRHSSTDTQYF. The CDR3, as DNA: TGTGCCAGCAGCGTCCGACACTCGAGCACAGATACGCAGTATTTT.

The chain links TRBV7-6 to TRBJ1-2; TRBD1 is a possible D gene (6 bases). This CDR3 has 15 residues. CDR1 and CDR2 from the germline V gene are SGHVS and FNYEAQ. The V gene lost 3 bases and the J gene lost 8 bases, with 19 bases spanning the gap. The chain's CDR3 is CASSLETGGFEGYTF. The CDR3 nucleotides read TGTGCCAGCAGCTTGGAGACAGGAGGTTTTGAAGGCTACACCTTC.